The present TCR beta chain was sequenced within a study of cytomegalovirus exposure and HLA in healthy donors. CDR3 length: 14 residues. Trimming took off 0 bases at V and 1 base at J, with 7 bases between the two ends. Germline CDR1 SGDLS, CDR2 YYNGEE. A multiplex PCR was run with 60 Vbeta primers and 13 Jbeta primers. Sequencing was performed with immunoSEQ multiplex PCR; in TCRdb, only in-frame clones are kept and a portion is missing. The repertoire table contains about 55,000 clones. The receptor was derived from a woman aged 55-69 years in good health and CMV-seropositive. Sequencing was done on a sample of PBMCs. The V and J genes are TRBV9 and TRBJ2-5, with a weak D call TRBD2 (6 bases). This chain's CDR3 is CASSVAGGQETQYF. The CDR3 DNA is TGTGCCAGCAGCGTAGCCGGGGGCCAAGAGACCCAGTACTTC. Full variable domain (rest looked up from reference TRBV9 and TRBJ2-5): DSGVTQTPKHLITATGQRVTLRCSPRSGDLSVYWYQQSLDQGLQFLIQYYNGEERAKGNILERFSAQQFPDLHSELNLSSLELGDSALYFCASSVAGGQETQYFGPGTRLLVL.